One and the same sample provided the 32 T cell receptor beta chains below, sequenced in a study of T cell responses to AZD1222 COVID-19 vaccine. Clones were sequenced by immunoSEQ multiplex PCR, and TCRdb holds only the in-frame ones, with some missing. The sample holds about 150,000 clones; roughly 93% are singletons and the top ten take 1.5% to 2.5%. This specimen was peripheral blood, taken 28 days after the second AZD1222 dose. These receptors were obtained from an adult who received the AZD1222 COVID-19 vaccine.

The J gene is TRBJ2-7, the V gene TRBV19, with TRBD1 identical over 8 bases. The CDR3 sequence is 14 residues long. V shed 5 bases, J shed 4 bases, and the junction held 7 bases outside the gene matches. Germline CDR1 LNHDA, CDR2 SQIVND (reference sequence). As DNA, the CDR3 is TGTGCCAGTAGTGCCTCAGGGGGCGCGTACGAGCAGTACTTC. It encodes CASSASGGAYEQYF. Complete variable domain (other parts from reference TRBV19 and TRBJ2-7): DGGITQSPKYLFRKEGQNVTLSCEQNLNHDAMYWYRQDPGQGLRLIYYSQIVNDFQKGDIAEGYSVSREKKESFPLTVTSAQKNPTAFYLCASSASGGAYEQYFGPGTRLTVT.

The CDR3 sequence is CASSQESGRGFNQPQHF. CDR3 sequence (DNA): TGTGCCAGCAGCCAAGAGTCAGGGCGGGGATTCAATCAGCCCCAGCATTTT. The chain links TRBV3-1 (or the pseudogene TRBV3-2) to TRBJ1-5, with a tentative D call TRBD1 (5 bases). Per germline, CDR1 LGHDT and CDR2 YNNKEL (reference sequence). This CDR3 has 17 amino acids. Trimming removed 0 bases from V and 3 bases from J, with 15 bases in between.

The chain is built from TRBV7-2 and TRBJ1-2; a possible D gene is TRBD1 (6 bases). Germline V gene lookup returns CDR1 SGHTA and CDR2 FQGNSA. V was shortened by 1 base and J by 6 bases, with 18 bases between the two germline ends. The CDR3 has 16 residues. As DNA, the CDR3 is TGTGCCAGCAGCTTAGATCCCACGGCGGGGGGCGATGGCTACACCTTC. Translated, it gives CASSLDPTAGGDGYTF.

This chain connects TRBV29-1 to TRBJ2-3; D might be TRBD1 (5 bases). CDR3 length: 13 amino acids. CDR1 is SQVTM, CDR2 ANQGSEA, per germline. Trimming left V 7 bases short and J 1 base short, with 12 bases between. The CDR3 DNA is TGCAGCGCAGATCTCAGGGGCACAGATACGCAGTATTTT. Amino acid sequence: CSADLRGTDTQYF.

This chain uses TRBV18 with TRBJ1-2, with D unresolved. The CDR3 has 13 amino acids. From germline, CDR1 is KGHSH and CDR2 LQKENI. V lost 2 bases and J 7 bases, leaving 11 bases between the germline ends. CDR3 loop: CASSPEGVGGYTF. The CDR3 coding sequence is TGTGCCAGCTCACCAGAGGGCGTCGGTGGCTACACCTTC.

J is TRBJ1-2 and V is TRBV6-5; 12 bases line up with TRBD1. Germline lookup yields CDR1 MNHEY and CDR2 SVGAGI. The junction had 6 bases not matched to a gene; V was cut back by 4 bases and J by 6 bases. This CDR3 contains 15 residues. This CDR3 is CASSSGTGGDNGYTF. In nucleotides, the CDR3 is TGTGCCAGCAGTTCCGGGACAGGGGGCGATAATGGCTACACCTTC.

The J gene is TRBJ2-7, the V gene TRBV2, with D unclear. V lost 6 bases, J lost 2 bases, and 5 bases lay in between. Germline loops: CDR1 SNHLY, CDR2 FYNNEI. CDR3 size: 11 residues. As DNA, the CDR3 is TGTGCCAGCAGCTACGCCTACGAGCAGTACTTC. This translates into CASSYAYEQYF.

V usage is TRBV6-5 and J usage is TRBJ1-2; D is unresolved. Germline V CDR1 and CDR2: MNHEY, SVGAGI. V dropped 0 bases and J dropped 4 bases, with 15 bases sitting between them. The CDR3 sequence is 16 residues long. CDR3 region: CASSYSRRPRGYGYTF. The CDR3 DNA reads as TGTGCCAGCAGTTACTCTCGGAGGCCCCGGGGCTATGGCTACACCTTC.

The chain recombines TRBV6-5 with TRBJ1-3; 10 positions match TRBD1. CDR1 MNHEY and CDR2 SVGAGI come from the germline V gene. V shed 10 bases and J 4 bases; nucleotides not matched to a gene: 7. The CDR3 runs 14 residues. CDR3 DNA: TGTGCCATTGACAGGGGGCTTACCGGAAACACCATATATTTT. Its protein is CAIDRGLTGNTIYF.

J is TRBJ1-3 and V is TRBV7-8, with unresolved D. The CDR3 totals 14 residues. Germline-derived CDR1 and CDR2 are SGHVS and FQNEAQ. V shed 7 bases and J shed 1 base, with 11 bases lying between them. The CDR3 DNA reads as TGTGCCAGCACCGAAGGTGGATCTGGAAACACCATATATTTT. Translating gives CASTEGGSGNTIYF.

The genes are TRBV6-5 and TRBJ1-6; perhaps TRBD1 as D (6 bases). V lost 4 bases, J lost 8 bases, and 12 bases lay in between. Germline values: CDR1 MNHEY, CDR2 SVGAGI. This CDR3 has 14 amino acids. CDR3 region: CASSLGGVDSPLHF. For the CDR3, the DNA is TGTGCCAGCAGTTTAGGGGGGGTGGATTCACCCCTCCACTTT.

The chain is built from TRBV5-1 and TRBJ1-1; 8 bases line up with TRBD1. This CDR3 comprises 14 residues. Trimming took 6 bases from V and 1 from J; bases not matched to a gene: 5. From germline, CDR1 is SGHRS and CDR2 YFSETQ. CDR3 DNA: TGCGCCAGCACCGCGACAGGGGCGAACACTGAAGCTTTCTTT. Its protein product is CASTATGANTEAFF.

This clone was counted only a few times. The chain recombines TRBV7-9 with TRBJ1-2; 11 bases are shared with TRBD1. V shed 4 bases, J shed 7 bases, and the junction held 5 bases outside the gene matches. Germline V gives CDR1 SEHNR, CDR2 FQNEAQ (reference sequence). CDR3 length: 14 amino acids. CDR3 sequence (DNA): TGTGCCAGCAGCTCGGGACAGGGGGAAGGTGGCTACACCTTC. Its protein product is CASSSGQGEGGYTF.

This chain connects TRBV6-1 to TRBJ1-5; tentatively, D is TRBD1 (5 bases). The ends were cut back, 3 bases at V and 4 bases at J, with 19 bases in the middle. The CDR3 covers 17 residues. The V gene's germline CDR1 is MNHNS and CDR2 SASEGT. CDR3 residues: CASSDLPRQIPNQPQHF. CDR3 nucleotides: TGTGCCAGCAGTGACCTTCCAAGACAGATCCCGAATCAGCCCCAGCATTTT.

The rearrangement links TRBV6-6 to TRBJ1-2; unclear D gene. Trimming left V 7 bases short and J 3 bases short, with 15 bases between. CDR1 is MNHNY, CDR2 SVGAGI, per germline (reference sequence). This CDR3 has 14 amino acids. Here the CDR3 reads CASTPGRNHYGYTF. The DNA of the CDR3 is TGTGCCAGCACCCCCGGTAGGAACCACTATGGCTACACCTTC.

The CDR3 DNA reads as TGTGCCAGCAGTTTCGGAACAGAGCAGTACTTC. As protein: CASSFGTEQYF. The rearrangement uses TRBV12-3 or TRBV12-4 and TRBJ2-7; no clear D. Between the trimmed V and J ends, which lost 3 bases and 7 bases, there was a span of 7 bases. CDR3 size: 11 residues.

This CDR3 reads CASSLVWGNSGNTIYF. Written as DNA, the CDR3 is TGTGCCAGCAGTTTAGTCTGGGGGAACTCTGGAAACACCATATATTTT. J is TRBJ1-3 and V is TRBV28; tentative D call: TRBD1 (5 bases). Germline CDR1 is MDHEN and CDR2 is SYDVKM. Trimming pared 2 bases from V and 0 bases from J, leaving 11 bases between. The CDR3 consists of 16 residues.

This chain links TRBV5-4 with TRBJ2-6; no clear D. Germline lookup yields CDR1 SGHNT and CDR2 YYREEE (reference sequence). With 3 bases removed from V and 0 bases from J, the gap between germline ends came to 16 bases. This CDR3 region has 18 residues. CDR3 bases: TGTGCCAGCAGCTCTCAGCTGGGTCCCCCCTCTGGGGCCAACGTCCTGACTTTC. As protein: CASSSQLGPPSGANVLTF.

CDR3 in amino acids: CASSQDRRGSPLHF. The CDR3 coding sequence is TGTGCCAGCAGTCAGGACAGGAGAGGATCACCCCTCCACTTT. The J gene is TRBJ1-6, the V gene TRBV6-5; 7 bases are shared with TRBD1. V lost 5 bases and J lost 10; bases outside the gene matches: 8. Germline CDR1 MNHEY, CDR2 SVGAGI. The CDR3 runs 14 residues.

The chain uses TRBV24-1 and TRBJ2-1, with a possible D match to TRBD2 (5 bases). The CDR3 sequence is 16 residues long. V gave up 10 bases and J gave up 4 bases, with 22 bases separating them. Germline V gene sequence: CDR1 KGHDR, CDR2 SFDVKD. Here the CDR3 DNA reads TGTGCCACGAGCCCGGGCAGCGGAACCCTTTACAATGAGCAGTTCTTC. It is translated as CATSPGSGTLYNEQFF.

The chain is built from TRBV6-6 and TRBJ2-7; D not resolved. V lost 6 bases and J 6 bases, leaving 15 bases between the germline ends. CDR3 length equals 13 residues. Germline V gene data show CDR1 as MNHNY and CDR2 as SVGAGI (reference sequence). DNA of the CDR3: TGTGCCAGCAGCGGACGGAAGGAGTCCGAGCAGTACTTC. This gives the protein CASSGRKESEQYF.

The J gene is TRBJ1-2, the V gene TRBV6-5, with unresolved D. V was cut by 0 bases and J by 14 bases, with 16 bases left in between. This CDR3 is built from 13 residues. CDR1 is MNHEY, CDR2 SVGAGI, per germline. The CDR3 bases are TGTGCCAGCAGTTACTCCCCGACGGCCTCGAAAACCTTC. Translation: CASSYSPTASKTF.

The chain carries TRBV7-9 and TRBJ2-6; the match to TRBD1 covers 9 bases. V lost 0 bases, J lost 0 bases, and 6 bases stayed unmatched. Germline V CDR1 and CDR2: SEHNR, FQNEAQ (reference sequence). This CDR3 spans 19 amino acids. CDR3 sequence reads: CASSLATGTGSSGANVLTF. As DNA, the CDR3 is TGTGCCAGCAGCTTAGCGACCGGGACAGGGTCCTCTGGGGCCAACGTCCTGACTTTC.

The chain combines TRBV7-9 with TRBJ1-2, with D possibly TRBD1 on 5 matching bases. The V end was cut by 5 bases, the J end by 0 bases, with 7 bases between. Per germline, CDR1 SEHNR and CDR2 FQNEAQ (reference sequence). The CDR3 has 13 amino acids. The CDR3 DNA reads TGTGCCAGCAGCCAACAGGCTAACTATGGCTACACCTTC. Translating it yields CASSQQANYGYTF.

The chain employs TRBV6-5 and TRBJ1-2; D is unresolved. Germline V CDR1 and CDR2: MNHEY, SVGAGI. V lost 5 bases and J 6 bases, leaving 13 bases between the germline ends. This CDR3 spans 13 amino acids. The CDR3 reads CASSPDGRDGYTF. The CDR3 bases are TGTGCCAGCAGTCCCGACGGAAGGGATGGCTACACCTTC.

V usage is TRBV6-1 and J usage is TRBJ1-5; 7 nucleotides agree with TRBD1. Looked up from germline, CDR1 is MNHNS and CDR2 is SASEGT. J was trimmed by 10 bases and V by 0 bases; bases with no gene match: 6. There are 14 residues in the CDR3. The CDR3 nucleotides read TGTGCCAGCAGTGAAGCGGGGGGACAGACACCCCAGCATTTT. This gives the protein CASSEAGGQTPQHF.

The chain couples TRBV6-4 to TRBJ1-1; D is perhaps TRBD1 (6 bases). Germline V gives CDR1 MRHNA, CDR2 SNTAGT. The CDR3 contains 18 residues. V was pared by 6 bases and J by 1 base, with 24 bases between. Here the CDR3 reads CASRRGWRVRVGNTEAFF. The CDR3 nucleotides are TGTGCCAGCAGGAGGGGGTGGAGGGTGAGGGTGGGGAACACTGAAGCTTTCTTT.

This rearrangement joins TRBV5-8 to TRBJ2-1, with D unclear. The CDR3 runs 14 residues. Per the germline V gene, CDR1 is SGHTS and CDR2 is YDEGEE. V gave up 4 bases and J gave up 0 bases, with 8 bases separating them. The CDR3: CASSRGTSYNEQFF. The CDR3 DNA reads TGTGCCAGCAGCCGCGGCACCTCCTACAATGAGCAGTTCTTC.

The rearrangement joins TRBV5-4 to TRBJ2-1; D is possibly TRBD1 (5 bases). The ends were cut back, 2 bases at V and 4 bases at J, with 10 bases in the middle. Germline assignment: CDR1 SGHNT and CDR2 YYREEE (reference sequence). The CDR3 runs 14 residues. For the CDR3, the DNA is TGTGCCAGCAGCTTCGCGACAGAATACAATGAGCAGTTCTTC. This sequence encodes CASSFATEYNEQFF. Filled out from reference TRBV5-4 and TRBJ2-1, the complete variable domain reads ETGVTQSPTHLIKTRGQQVTLRCSSQSGHNTVSWYQQALGQGPQFIFQYYREEENGRGNFPPRFSGLQFPNYSSELNVNALELDDSALYLCASSFATEYNEQFFGPGTRLTVL.

Concerning this clone itself: Other DNA sequences in the sample encode the same CDR3. The chain is built from TRBV4-2 and TRBJ2-2, with unresolved D. Germline CDR1 LGHNA, CDR2 YNFKEQ. Between the trimmed V and J ends, which lost 1 base and 5 bases, there was a span of 5 bases. The CDR3 has 13 residues. Written as DNA, the CDR3 is TGTGCCAGCAGCCAAGTCGAGACCGGGGAGCTGTTTTTT. This encodes CASSQVETGELFF.

The sample holds one count of this clone. The chain links TRBV2 to TRBJ2-4, with TRBD2 as a possible D gene (6 bases). CDR3 length: 13 residues. Germline loops: CDR1 SNHLY, CDR2 FYNNEI. V was clipped by 6 bases and J by 0 bases, with 6 bases between them. CDR3 bases: TGTGCCAGCAGGGGACTAGCCAAAAACATTCAGTACTTC. It codes for CASRGLAKNIQYF.

The chain joins TRBV5-1 to TRBJ2-7; D unclear. Germline V gives CDR1 SGHRS, CDR2 YFSETQ. This CDR3 is built from 15 residues. V dropped 4 bases and J dropped 1 base, with 15 bases sitting between them. In nucleotides, the CDR3 is TGCGCCAGCAGCAGCACCCGGCTGGGATCCTACGAGCAGTACTTC. Translating gives CASSSTRLGSYEQYF.